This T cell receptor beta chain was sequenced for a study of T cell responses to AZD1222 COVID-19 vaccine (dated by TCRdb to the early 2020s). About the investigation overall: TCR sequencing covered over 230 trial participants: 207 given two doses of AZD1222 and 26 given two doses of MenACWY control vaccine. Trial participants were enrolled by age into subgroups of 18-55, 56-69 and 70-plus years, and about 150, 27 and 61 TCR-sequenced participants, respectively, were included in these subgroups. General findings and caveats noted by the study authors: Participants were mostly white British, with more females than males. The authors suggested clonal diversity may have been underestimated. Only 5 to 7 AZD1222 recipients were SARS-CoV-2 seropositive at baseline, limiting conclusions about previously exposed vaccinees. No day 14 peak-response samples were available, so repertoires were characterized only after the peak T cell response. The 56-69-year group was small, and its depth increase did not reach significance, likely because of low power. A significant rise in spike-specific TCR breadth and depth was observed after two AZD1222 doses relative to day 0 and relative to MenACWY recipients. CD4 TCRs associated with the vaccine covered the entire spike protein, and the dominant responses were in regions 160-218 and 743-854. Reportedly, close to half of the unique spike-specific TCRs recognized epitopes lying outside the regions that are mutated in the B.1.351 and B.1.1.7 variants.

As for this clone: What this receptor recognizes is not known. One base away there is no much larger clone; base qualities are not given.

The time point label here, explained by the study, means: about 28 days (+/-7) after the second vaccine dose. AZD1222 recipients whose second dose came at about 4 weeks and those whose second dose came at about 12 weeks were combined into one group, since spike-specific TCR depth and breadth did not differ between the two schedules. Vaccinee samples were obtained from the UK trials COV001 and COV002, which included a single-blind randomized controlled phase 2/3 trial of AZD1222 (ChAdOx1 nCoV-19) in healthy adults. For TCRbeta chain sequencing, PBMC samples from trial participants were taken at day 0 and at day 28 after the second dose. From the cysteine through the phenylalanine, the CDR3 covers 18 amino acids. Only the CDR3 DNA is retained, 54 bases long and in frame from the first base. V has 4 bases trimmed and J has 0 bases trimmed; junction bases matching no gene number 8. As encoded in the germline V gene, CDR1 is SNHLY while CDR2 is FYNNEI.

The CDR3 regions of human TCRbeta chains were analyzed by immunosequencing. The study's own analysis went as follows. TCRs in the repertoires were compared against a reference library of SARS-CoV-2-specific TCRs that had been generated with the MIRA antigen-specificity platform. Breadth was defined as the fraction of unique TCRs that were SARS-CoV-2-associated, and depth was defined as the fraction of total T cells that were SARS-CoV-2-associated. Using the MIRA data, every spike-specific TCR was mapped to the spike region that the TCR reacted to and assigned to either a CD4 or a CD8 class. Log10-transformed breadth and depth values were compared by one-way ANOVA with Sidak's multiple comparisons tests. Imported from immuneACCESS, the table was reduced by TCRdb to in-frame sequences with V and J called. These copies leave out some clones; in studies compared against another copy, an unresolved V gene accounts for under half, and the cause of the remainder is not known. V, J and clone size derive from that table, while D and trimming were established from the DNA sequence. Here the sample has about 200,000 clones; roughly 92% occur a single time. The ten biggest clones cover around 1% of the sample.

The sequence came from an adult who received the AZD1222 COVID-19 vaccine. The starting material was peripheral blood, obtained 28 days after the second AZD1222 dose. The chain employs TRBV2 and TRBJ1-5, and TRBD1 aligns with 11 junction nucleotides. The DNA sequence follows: TGTGCCAGCAGTGGATTGGACAGGGGGCAATCTAGCAATCAGCCCCAGCATTTT. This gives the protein CASSGLDRGQSSNQPQHF.